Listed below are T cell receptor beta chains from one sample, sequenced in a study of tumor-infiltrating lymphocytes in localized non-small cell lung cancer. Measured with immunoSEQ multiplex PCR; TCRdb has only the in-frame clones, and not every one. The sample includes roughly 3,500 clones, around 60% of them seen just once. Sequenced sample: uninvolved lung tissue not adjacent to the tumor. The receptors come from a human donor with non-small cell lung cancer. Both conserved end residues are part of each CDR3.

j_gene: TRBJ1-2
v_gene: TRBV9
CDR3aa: CASSVDGGSYGYTF

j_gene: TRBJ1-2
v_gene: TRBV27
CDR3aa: CASSLYPTGDYGYTF

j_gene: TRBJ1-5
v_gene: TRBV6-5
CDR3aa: CASSSTGNQPQHF

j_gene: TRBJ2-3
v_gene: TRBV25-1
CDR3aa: CASSPYPQGEGTQYF

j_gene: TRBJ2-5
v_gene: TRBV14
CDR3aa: CASSMGSDRAILREETQYF

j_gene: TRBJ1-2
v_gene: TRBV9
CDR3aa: CASSETGTGIGGYTF

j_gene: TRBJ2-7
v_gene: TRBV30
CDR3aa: CAWRTANSYEQYF

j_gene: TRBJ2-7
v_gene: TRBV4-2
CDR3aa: CASSQGTGGTYEQYF

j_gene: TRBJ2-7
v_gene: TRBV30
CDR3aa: CAWSVRTGLSYEQYF

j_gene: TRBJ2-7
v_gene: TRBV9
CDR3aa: CASSGTSGSGEQYF

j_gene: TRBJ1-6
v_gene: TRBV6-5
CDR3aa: CASSYSPSADSPLHF

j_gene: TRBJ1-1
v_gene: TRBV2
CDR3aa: CASSELGLNTEAFF

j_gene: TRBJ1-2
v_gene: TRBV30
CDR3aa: CAWRADLGGYTF

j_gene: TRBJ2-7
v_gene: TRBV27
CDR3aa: CASSLGAAAYEQYF

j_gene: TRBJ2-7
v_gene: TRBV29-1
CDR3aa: CSFRDGLYEQYF

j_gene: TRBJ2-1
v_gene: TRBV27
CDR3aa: CASRTLTGRVTYNEQFF

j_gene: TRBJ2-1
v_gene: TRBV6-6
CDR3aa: CASSYPESNEQFF

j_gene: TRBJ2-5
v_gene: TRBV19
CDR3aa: CASSIVTLAGAHKYF

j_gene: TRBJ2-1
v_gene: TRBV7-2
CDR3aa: CASTNLIQSRQFF

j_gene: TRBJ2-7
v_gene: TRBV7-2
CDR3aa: CASSRPVSEQYF

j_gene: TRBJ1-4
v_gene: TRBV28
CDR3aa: CASSHGDRYEKLFF

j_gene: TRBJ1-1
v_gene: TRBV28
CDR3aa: CASSSPQAGVNTEAFF

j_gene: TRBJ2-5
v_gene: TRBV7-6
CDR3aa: CASSQLSLGVKEETQYF

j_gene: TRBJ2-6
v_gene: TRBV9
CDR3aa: CASSRPIDTGANVLTF

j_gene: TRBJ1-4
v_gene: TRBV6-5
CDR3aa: CASSHRGQSNEKLFF

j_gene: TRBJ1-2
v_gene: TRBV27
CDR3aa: CASSPLGQGSYGYTF

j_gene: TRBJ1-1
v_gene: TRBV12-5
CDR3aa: CASGLNEAFF

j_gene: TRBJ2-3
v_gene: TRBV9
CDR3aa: CASSPRTGPTDTQYF

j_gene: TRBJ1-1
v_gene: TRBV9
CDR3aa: CASSVGQRGLSEAFF